The 5 T cell receptor beta chains given below trace back to one sample, sequenced in a study of cytomegalovirus exposure and HLA in healthy donors. The PCR was carried out with 60 Vbeta primers and 13 Jbeta primers. The assay was immunoSEQ multiplex PCR, and TCRdb's table has in-frame clones only and misses some. Among about 98,000 clones, more than 60% were seen once, and the ten largest hold about 2.5%. Input material: PBMCs. The receptors were sampled from a man aged 50 to 60 in good health and CMV-seronegative.

This chain joins TRBV19 and TRBJ1-4, with 10 bases matching TRBD1. Per germline, CDR1 LNHDA and CDR2 SQIVND (reference sequence). Trimming removed 5 bases from V and 10 bases from J; junction bases left unmatched: 10. The CDR3 length is 15 residues. CDR3 region: CASSRTGTGAAKLFF. The CDR3 DNA follows: TGTGCCAGTAGTCGTACCGGGACAGGGGCCGCAAAACTGTTTTTT. The whole variable domain, filled in from reference TRBV19 and TRBJ1-4, reads DGGITQSPKYLFRKEGQNVTLSCEQNLNHDAMYWYRQDPGQGLRLIYYSQIVNDFQKGDIAEGYSVSREKKESFPLTVTSAQKNPTAFYLCASSRTGTGAAKLFFGSGTQLSVL.

The V and J genes are TRBV28 and TRBJ2-7, with a possible D match to TRBD1 (6 bases). Between the trimmed V and J ends, which lost 6 bases and 8 bases, there was a span of 20 bases. The CDR3 contains 14 residues. Germline V gene sequence: CDR1 MDHEN, CDR2 SYDVKM. This CDR3 reads CASSPPLQGFKQYF. As DNA, the CDR3 is TGTGCCAGCAGCCCACCCCTACAGGGATTCAAGCAGTACTTC.

This chain links TRBV6-5 with TRBJ2-7; 7 bases line up with TRBD2. Unmatched junction bases numbered 6, after V lost 0 bases and J lost 4 bases. Germline values: CDR1 MNHEY, CDR2 SVGAGI. The CDR3 length is 15 residues. CDR3 region: CASSYSNGGSYEQYF. The CDR3 DNA reads TGTGCCAGCAGTTACTCGAACGGGGGGAGTTACGAGCAGTACTTC.

In its sample, this clone was seen a few times. The chain employs TRBV11-2 and TRBJ2-7, with D uncertain. V lost 5 bases, J lost 3 bases, and 5 bases lay in between. The CDR3 has 11 amino acids. Germline values: CDR1 SGHAT, CDR2 FQNNGV. As DNA, the CDR3 is TGTGCCAGCAGCAAGAGCTACGAGCAGTACTTC. Protein sequence: CASSKSYEQYF.

As for this clone: Lacking the conserved final phenylalanine or tryptophan, this CDR3 likely reflects a read error. The chain has TRBV2 and TRBJ1-1; tentative D call: TRBD1 (6 bases). The CDR3 spans 14 residues. CDR1 is SNHLY, CDR2 FYNNEI, per germline. The CDR3 DNA sequence: TGTGCCGGCAGTTTTGAACAGGGTTACACTGAAGCTTTCCTT. Its protein product is CAGSFEQGYTEAFL.